Listed below are T cell receptor beta chains from one sample, sequenced in a study of blood T cell repertoires in COVID-19. Assay used: immunoSEQ multiplex PCR; TCRdb lists only in-frame clones, some missing. This sample has approximately 180,000 clones, with about nine tenths found just once. The sample was peripheral blood. The receptors originated from a woman in her 50s with acute or convalescent COVID-19. Each CDR3 is given with its conserved first and last residue. A D gene is named only where the DNA matches it firmly. Only part of the rows carry a size: once, few, many, or a class if the clone is expanded.

d_gene	v_gene	abundance	j_gene	CDR3nt	CDR3aa
.	TRBV7-2	once	TRBJ2-1	TGTGCCAGCAGCTTAGGGAGGGGGGGCGGCTACAATGAGCAGTTCTTC	CASSLGRGGGYNEQFF
.	TRBV5-6	.	TRBJ1-1	TGTGCCAGCAGCTCGCAGGGAGGTTCGGAGACTGAAGCTTTCTTT	CASSSQGGSETEAFF
.	TRBV6-5	.	TRBJ1-1	TGTGCCAGCAGCCGACTAATCGGCTACGAAGCTTTCTTT	CASSRLIGYEAFF
TRBD1	TRBV12-3/TRBV12-4	.	TRBJ2-7	TGTGCCAGCAGTCGGGACAGACCCTACGAGCAGTACTTC	CASSRDRPYEQYF
TRBD1	TRBV6-5	.	TRBJ2-3	TGTGCCAGCAGTTCCCGACAGGGAATAGATACGCAGTATTTT	CASSSRQGIDTQYF
.	TRBV21-1	.	TRBJ1-1	TGTGCCAGCAGCCGGACAGGGGGTTGTAACTCGAACACTGAAGCTTTCTTT	CASSRTGGCNSNTEAFF
.	TRBV15	.	TRBJ1-2	TGTGCCACCAGCAGAGATCCGCCGGGGGAAGATAGACTCTATGGCTACACCTTC	CATSRDPPGEDRLYGYTF
.	TRBV5-4	.	TRBJ2-1	TGTGCCAGCAGCCCGCCCGCGGCTAGGTCCTACAATGAGCAGTTCTTC	CASSPPAARSYNEQFF
.	TRBV30	.	TRBJ2-2	TGTGCCTGGAGTGTCCAGGGGACCGGGGAGCTGTTTTTT	CAWSVQGTGELFF
.	TRBV14	.	TRBJ2-1	TGTGCCAGCAGCCAGGGAGTAGTCTACAATGAGCAGTTCTTC	CASSQGVVYNEQFF
TRBD1	TRBV6-1	.	TRBJ2-5	TGTGCCAGCAGTGAGGCAGGGGGCGATTGGGAGACCCAGTACTTC	CASSEAGGDWETQYF
TRBD2	TRBV11-2	.	TRBJ2-1	TGTGCCAGCAGCTGGACTAGCGGGAGGGTTGATGAGCAGTTCTTC	CASSWTSGRVDEQFF
TRBD1	TRBV11-3	few	TRBJ1-1	TGTGCCAGCAGTTACCGGACAGGGGGTTCGAACACTGAAGCTTTCTTT	CASSYRTGGSNTEAFF
TRBD1	TRBV2	few	TRBJ2-3	TGTGCCAGCAGAAAGGGACAGGGCACAGATACGCAGTATTTT	CASRKGQGTDTQYF
.	TRBV5-6	.	TRBJ2-3	TGTGCCAGCAGCTTCCACTCCCAGGCAATCACAGATACGCAGTATTTT	CASSFHSQAITDTQYF
.	TRBV3-1/TRBV3-2	.	TRBJ1-2	TGTGCCAGCAGCATATCCGTCAGGGGTTACTATGGCTACACCTTC	CASSISVRGYYGYTF
TRBD2	TRBV27	.	TRBJ2-2	TGTGCCAGCAGTTTTCGGCCAATCGGACTAGCGGGAGTTGGCGGGGAGCTGTTTTTT	CASSFRPIGLAGVGGELFF
TRBD2	TRBV19	.	TRBJ2-1	TGTGCCAGTAGTTTAGGACTAGCCTCCAGGAATGAGCAGTTCTTC	CASSLGLASRNEQFF
.	TRBV10-3	.	TRBJ2-1	TGTGCCATCAGTGAGTGGAGCATAGATGAGCAGTTCTTC	CAISEWSIDEQFF
.	TRBV3-1/TRBV3-2	.	TRBJ2-1	TGTGCCAGCAGCCAAGTCGCGTACGGAGAACAAGTGCCTGGTGAGCAGTTCTTC	CASSQVAYGEQVPGEQFF
TRBD2	TRBV28	few	TRBJ2-3	TGTGCCAGCAGGCCTCGGGGCGGGAGGGGAGATACGCAGTATTTT	CASRPRGGRGDTQYF
TRBD2	TRBV29-1	.	TRBJ2-5	TGCAGCGTTGTGCTAGCGGGGGGCCAAGAGACCCAGTACTTC	CSVVLAGGQETQYF
.	TRBV15	.	TRBJ2-2	TGTGCCACCAGCAGAGAAAGTCACCACACGAACACCGGGGAGCTGTTTTTT	CATSRESHHTNTGELFF
.	TRBV29-1	.	TRBJ2-3	TGCAGCGTTGAACCCGAGCGGGTCACAGATACGCAGTATTTT	CSVEPERVTDTQYF
.	TRBV7-2	.	TRBJ2-1	TGTGCCAGCAGCTTACTGGGGGCCTCCTCCTACAATGAGCAGTTCTTC	CASSLLGASSYNEQFF
TRBD2	TRBV4-1	.	TRBJ2-1	TGCGCCAGCAAAACTAGCGGGGGAGCGGGTTGGTTCTTC	CASKTSGGAGWFF
.	TRBV30	.	TRBJ2-3	TGTGCCTGGAGTGTAGGGACAACTAGCACAGATACGCAGTATTTT	CAWSVGTTSTDTQYF
.	TRBV7-9	.	TRBJ1-5	TGTGCCAGCAGCCCTAGGGGCGGTGCGGATCAGCCCCAGCATTTT	CASSPRGGADQPQHF
.	TRBV7-6	.	TRBJ2-6	TGTGCCAGCAGCTTACGAGGGCCCGGGGCCAACGTCCTGACTTTC	CASSLRGPGANVLTF
.	TRBV5-1	.	TRBJ2-5	TGCGCCAGCAGCCCCCTGGGACTTTTACAAGAGACCCAGTACTTC	CASSPLGLLQETQYF
TRBD1	TRBV6-6	once	TRBJ1-1	TGTGCCAGCAGGTACAAGCCGGGACAGCCGGACACTGAAGCTTTCTTT	CASRYKPGQPDTEAFF
TRBD1	TRBV6-5	.	TRBJ1-1	TGTGCCAGCAGTAGGGGGCTGGAAACTGAAGCTTTCTTT	CASSRGLETEAFF
.	TRBV7-6	.	TRBJ2-5	TGTGCCAGCAGCTTAGAGGGGTTGAGCCCGACCCAGTACTTC	CASSLEGLSPTQYF
TRBD1	TRBV11-2	.	TRBJ2-5	TGTGCCAGCAGCTTACTTCCGGGACAGGGGCAAGAGACCCAGTACTTC	CASSLLPGQGQETQYF
.	TRBV3-1/TRBV3-2	.	TRBJ1-1	TGTGCCAGCAGCCAGCGGGGAATGAACACTGAAGCTTTCTTT	CASSQRGMNTEAFF
.	TRBV10-3	.	TRBJ1-2	TGTGCCATCACTGACGGGGGATCCGTCGGCTACACCTTC	CAITDGGSVGYTF
TRBD1	TRBV3-1/TRBV3-2	once	TRBJ1-2	TGTGCCAGCAGCCAGTCGACAGGGGGAGAGAATGGCTACACCTTC	CASSQSTGGENGYTF
.	TRBV7-9	few	TRBJ2-7	TGTGCCAGCACCCGGGGTGAGGAGCAGTACTTC	CASTRGEEQYF
.	TRBV11-2	.	TRBJ2-7	TGTGCCAGCAGCTCGGACACAACCTACGAGCAGTACTTC	CASSSDTTYEQYF
.	TRBV6-6	.	TRBJ1-6	TGTGCCAGCAGCTCGTTGGGGCAGTCGAATTCACCCCTCCACTTT	CASSSLGQSNSPLHF
.	TRBV25-1	.	TRBJ2-7	TGTGCCAGCAGTGAATATTCCACTAAACCTTACGAGCAGTACTTC	CASSEYSTKPYEQYF
TRBD1	TRBV18	.	TRBJ1-1	TGTGCCAGCTCACCGGGACAGGGGAGAGGCACTGAAGCTTTCTTT	CASSPGQGRGTEAFF
.	TRBV7-9	.	TRBJ1-1	TGTGCCAGCAGCTTAGTCTGGGGCACCGAGGCTTTCTTT	CASSLVWGTEAFF